Listed below are T cell receptor beta chains from one sample, sequenced in a study of blood T cell repertoires in COVID-19. Assay used: immunoSEQ multiplex PCR; TCRdb lists only in-frame clones, some missing. The data contain approximately 170,000 clones, approximately 85% of them seen just once; the ten biggest clones take up 0.95% to 1.5%. Sequencing input: peripheral blood. The receptors were sampled from a man aged 55 to 69 who had recovered from COVID-19. Both conserved end residues are part of each CDR3. A D gene is named only where the DNA matches it firmly. Some rows have no size entry. The others give once, few or many, or a class for an expanded clone.

>TRBV6-1|-|-|TRBJ1-2
TGTGCCAGCAGTGAACTGGCGGGATATAACACCTTC
CASSELAGYNTF
>TRBV5-6|-|TRBD1|TRBJ1-5
TGTGCCAGCAGCTTAACAGGGGATCAGCCCCAGCATTTT
CASSLTGDQPQHF
>TRBV7-2|-|-|TRBJ2-7
TGTGCCAGCAGCTTGACAGCTTACACCTACGAGCAGTACTTC
CASSLTAYTYEQYF
>TRBV14|-|-|TRBJ1-6
TGTGCCAGCAGCCAACGGGATTCACCCCTCCACTTT
CASSQRDSPLHF
>TRBV11-2|-|TRBD1|TRBJ1-1
TGTGCCAGCAGCTTAACCCGGGACAGTTCGGCTTTCTTT
CASSLTRDSSAFF
>TRBV14|few|TRBD2|TRBJ2-1
TGTGCCAGCAGCCAAACTAGCGGGAAAGGAAGTGAGCAGTTCTTC
CASSQTSGKGSEQFF
>TRBV5-6|-|TRBD1|TRBJ1-3
TGTGCCAGCAGCTTGGGGACAGGGAGACCTGGAAACACCATATATTTT
CASSLGTGRPGNTIYF
>TRBV14|few|-|TRBJ2-5
TGTGCCAGCAGCCAAATCGACAGTCCCAAAGAGACCCAGTACTTC
CASSQIDSPKETQYF
>TRBV29-1|once|-|TRBJ2-5
TGCAGCGGCGGAGGGATGAGGGAGACCCAGTACTTC
CSGGGMRETQYF
>TRBV7-2|-|TRBD2|TRBJ2-5
TGTGCCAGCAGCTTATTCGGGACTAGCGACCTAGAGACCCAGTACTTC
CASSLFGTSDLETQYF
>TRBV3-1/TRBV3-2|few|-|TRBJ1-1
TGTGCCAGCAGCCCTCAGGGAGGAACTGAAGCTTTCTTT
CASSPQGGTEAFF
>TRBV11-2|few|-|TRBJ1-3
TGTGCCAGCAGCCCCCTAGGTCTTGTGAGAAACACCATATATTTT
CASSPLGLVRNTIYF
>TRBV23-1|-|-|TRBJ1-2
TGCGCCAGCAGTAGGACAGTTATCTATGGCTACACCTTC
CASSRTVIYGYTF
>TRBV5-4|-|TRBD2|TRBJ2-7
TGTGCCAGCAGCTCAGGGACTAGCGGGCCGAGCTCCTACGAGCAGTACTTC
CASSSGTSGPSSYEQYF
>TRBV12-5|-|-|TRBJ2-3
TGTGCTAGTGGCTCAACAGGGTTTGGAGATACGCAGTATTTT
CASGSTGFGDTQYF
>TRBV2|-|-|TRBJ1-5
TGTGCCAGCAGTGAACAGATTAATCAGCCCCAGCATTTT
CASSEQINQPQHF
>TRBV7-9|-|TRBD1|TRBJ2-1
TGTGCCAGCAGCTTAGGCCCGACAGGGGGCTACAATGAGCAGTTCTTC
CASSLGPTGGYNEQFF
>TRBV19|-|-|TRBJ1-6
TGTGCCAGTCTGAGCTCCTATAATTCACCCCTCCACTTT
CASLSSYNSPLHF